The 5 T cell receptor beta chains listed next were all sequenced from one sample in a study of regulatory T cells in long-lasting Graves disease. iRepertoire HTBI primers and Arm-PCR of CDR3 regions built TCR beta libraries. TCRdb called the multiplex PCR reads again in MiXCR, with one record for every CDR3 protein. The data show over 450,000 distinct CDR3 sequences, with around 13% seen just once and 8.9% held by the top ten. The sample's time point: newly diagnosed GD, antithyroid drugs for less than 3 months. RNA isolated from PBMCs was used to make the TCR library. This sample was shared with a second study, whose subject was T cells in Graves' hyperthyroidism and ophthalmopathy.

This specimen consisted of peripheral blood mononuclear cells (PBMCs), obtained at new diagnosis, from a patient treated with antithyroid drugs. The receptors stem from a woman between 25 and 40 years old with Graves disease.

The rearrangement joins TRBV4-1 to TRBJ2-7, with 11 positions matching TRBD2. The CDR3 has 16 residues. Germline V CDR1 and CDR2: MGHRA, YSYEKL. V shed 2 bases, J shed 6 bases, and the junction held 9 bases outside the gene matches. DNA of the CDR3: TGCGCCAGCAGCCAAACTAGCGGGAGAATTCTCGGCGAGCAGTACTTC. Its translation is CASSQTSGRILGEQYF.

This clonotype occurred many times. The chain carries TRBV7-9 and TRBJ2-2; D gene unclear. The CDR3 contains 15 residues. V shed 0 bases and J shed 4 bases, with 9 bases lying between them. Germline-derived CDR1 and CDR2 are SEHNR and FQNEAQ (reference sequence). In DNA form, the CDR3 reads TGTGCCAGCAGCTTAGCGGCGGAGACCACCGGGGAGCTGTTTTTT. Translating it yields CASSLAAETTGELFF.

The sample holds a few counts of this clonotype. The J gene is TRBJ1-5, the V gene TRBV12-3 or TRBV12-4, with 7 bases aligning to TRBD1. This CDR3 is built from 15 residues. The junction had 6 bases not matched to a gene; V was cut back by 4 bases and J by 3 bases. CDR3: CASSSTGKVNQPQHF. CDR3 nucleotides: TGTGCCAGCAGTTCGACAGGGAAGGTCAATCAGCCCCAGCATTTT.

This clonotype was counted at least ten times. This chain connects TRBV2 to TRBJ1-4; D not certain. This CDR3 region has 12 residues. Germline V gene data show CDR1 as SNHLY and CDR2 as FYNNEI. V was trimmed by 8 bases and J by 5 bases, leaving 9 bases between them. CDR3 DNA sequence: TGTGCCAGCGGTAGGCCGAATGAAAAACTGTTTTTT. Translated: CASGRPNEKLFF.

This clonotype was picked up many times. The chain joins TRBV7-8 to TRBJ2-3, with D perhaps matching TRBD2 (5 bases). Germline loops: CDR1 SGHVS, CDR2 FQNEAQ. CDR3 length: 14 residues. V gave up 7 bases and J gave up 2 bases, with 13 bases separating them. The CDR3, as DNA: TGTGCCAGCATTCCACTAGTCACCACAGATACGCAGTATTTT. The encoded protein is CASIPLVTTDTQYF.